A single sample is the source of the 16 T cell receptor beta chains below, sequenced in a study of shared clonotypes between healthy human individuals. Clones were read by immunoSEQ multiplex PCR, and TCRdb kept only the in-frame ones, dropping some. The sample yields 2.3 million or so clones, just over 90% seen once. Sequencing was performed on naive CD4+ T cells from PBMCs. Specified subset: CD45RA+ positively selected. The receptors originated from a man aged 18 to 29 in good health. Some clones in this sample may be carry-over from other donors' samples.

V gene TRBV5-4 combines with J gene TRBJ2-7, with D uncertain. The CDR3 extends over 11 amino acids. Germline loops: CDR1 SGHNT, CDR2 YYREEE (reference sequence). The germline V and J ends were trimmed by 2 bases and 6 bases, with 6 bases remaining between them. For the CDR3, the DNA is TGTGCCAGCAGCTTATTTCGCGAGCAGTACTTC. It is translated as CASSLFREQYF.

The chain carries TRBV7-8 and TRBJ2-4, with D possibly being TRBD1 (5 bases). Trimming shortened V by 0 bases and J by 0 bases, and 12 bases separated the two germline ends. The CDR3 length is 17 residues. CDR1 SGHVS and CDR2 FQNEAQ come from the germline V gene. CDR3 residues: CASSLAGAGIAKNIQYF. The CDR3 nucleotides are TGTGCCAGCAGCTTAGCGGGCGCAGGGATAGCCAAAAACATTCAGTACTTC. Looking up the rest from reference TRBV7-8 and TRBJ2-4 gives the full variable domain: GAGVSQSPRYKVAKRGQDVALRCDPISGHVSLFWYQQALGQGPEFLTYFQNEAQLDKSGLPSDRFFAERPEGSVSTLKIQRTQQEDSAVYLCASSLAGAGIAKNIQYFGAGTRLSVL.

The rearrangement joins TRBV28 to TRBJ1-5; possible D gene TRBD1, 5 bases. Germline V lookup: CDR1 MDHEN, CDR2 SYDVKM. V gave up 7 bases and J gave up 2 bases, with 21 bases separating them. This CDR3 region has 17 residues. The CDR3 is CASTPGRGGGGNQPQHF. CDR3 nucleotide sequence: TGTGCCAGCACCCCCGGACGGGGGGGTGGGGGCAATCAGCCCCAGCATTTT. The full variable domain, with the rest looked up from reference TRBV28 and TRBJ1-5, is DVKVTQSSRYLVKRTGEKVFLECVQDMDHENMFWYRQDPGLGLRLIYFSYDVKMKEKGDIPEGYSVSREKKERFSLILESASTNQTSMYLCASTPGRGGGGNQPQHFGDGTRLSIL.

The J gene is TRBJ2-3, the V gene TRBV7-9; maybe TRBD2 (6 bases). This CDR3 has 15 residues. The V gene's germline CDR1 is SEHNR and CDR2 FQNEAQ (reference sequence). V dropped 1 base and J dropped 6 bases, with 14 bases sitting between them. The CDR3 nucleotides are TGTGCCAGCAGCTTAGTTTCGGGAGCCGGGGATACGCAGTATTTT. This encodes CASSLVSGAGDTQYF.

The chain carries TRBV9 and TRBJ1-5, with D perhaps matching TRBD1 (5 bases). V lost 4 bases and J lost 8, with 16 bases in between. The CDR3 has 14 residues. Germline V lookup: CDR1 SGDLS, CDR2 YYNGEE. CDR3 coding DNA: TGTGCCAGCAGCCCAGGGAGGGCCTTGGAGCCCCAGCATTTT. Translated: CASSPGRALEPQHF.

This rearrangement joins TRBV2 to TRBJ2-3; 11 nucleotides line up with TRBD2. There are 14 residues in the CDR3. Germline CDR1 SNHLY, CDR2 FYNNEI. Trimming cost V 6 bases and J 6 bases; bases outside gene matches: 5. The CDR3: CASRLSGREDTQYF. The CDR3 nucleotides are TGTGCCAGCAGGCTTAGCGGGAGGGAGGATACGCAGTATTTT.

Comments on this clone: Distinct nucleotide sequences in the sample also encode this CDR3. This chain joins TRBV2 and TRBJ2-7, with D perhaps matching TRBD2 (5 bases). The CDR3 is 11 amino acids. Germline CDR1 reads SNHLY; CDR2 reads FYNNEI. Between the trimmed V and J ends, which lost 3 bases and 7 bases, there was a span of 7 bases. CDR3 sequence reads: CASSDPGEQYF. The CDR3 nucleotides are TGTGCCAGCAGTGATCCGGGGGAGCAGTACTTC.

The chain carries TRBV6-6 and TRBJ2-5; no clear D. The CDR3 is 13 residues long. Germline CDR1 reads MNHNY; CDR2 reads SVGAGI (reference sequence). V was shortened by 3 bases and J by 3 bases, with 8 bases between the two germline ends. In nucleotides, the CDR3 is TGTGCCAGCAGTTATATTGCAAAAGAGACCCAGTACTTC. The encoded protein is CASSYIAKETQYF.

The chain uses TRBV5-1 and TRBJ2-1; 7 positions agree with TRBD1. The CDR3 is 13 amino acids. The J segment lost 9 bases and the V segment lost 1 base, leaving 4 bases of the junction unmatched. Looked up from germline, CDR1 is SGHRS and CDR2 is YFSETQ. The CDR3 sequence: CASSLTGETEQFF. The CDR3 nucleotides read TGCGCCAGCAGCTTGACAGGGGAAACTGAGCAGTTCTTC.

The sample holds one count of this clone. The chain has TRBV10-3 and TRBJ1-1, with a possible D match to TRBD1 (5 bases). CDR1 is ENHRY, CDR2 SYGVKD, per germline. V was trimmed by 2 bases and J by 5 bases, leaving 12 bases between them. The CDR3 loop spans 14 amino acids. The CDR3 here is CAISERDVVTEAFF. The CDR3 bases are TGTGCCATCAGTGAGCGGGACGTAGTAACTGAAGCTTTCTTT.

Comment on this clone: Additional DNA sequences in this sample encode the identical CDR3. This chain connects TRBV28 to TRBJ2-1; D call uncertain. CDR1 and CDR2 from the germline V gene are MDHEN and SYDVKM. Trimming removed 2 bases from V and 5 bases from J, with 4 bases in between. There are 12 residues in the CDR3. The chain's CDR3 is CASSLRDNEQFF. The CDR3 nucleotides read TGTGCCAGCAGTTTAAGGGACAATGAGCAGTTCTTC.

The chain joins TRBV7-2 to TRBJ2-2, with 12 nucleotides matching TRBD2. The CDR3 runs 16 residues. V lost 6 bases and J lost 6; bases outside the gene matches: 8. Germline V lookup: CDR1 SGHTA, CDR2 FQGNSA. This chain's CDR3 is CASSPRLAGVSGELFF. The DNA for the CDR3 is TGTGCCAGCAGTCCACGACTAGCGGGAGTTTCCGGGGAGCTGTTTTTT.

This chain joins TRBV18 and TRBJ2-3; D not certain. The CDR3 has 13 amino acids. Germline CDR1 and CDR2: KGHSH and LQKENI. Trimming pared 2 bases from V and 2 bases from J, leaving 5 bases between. CDR3 nucleotide sequence: TGTGCCAGCTCACCAACAGACACAGATACGCAGTATTTT. It specifies CASSPTDTDTQYF.

J is TRBJ1-5 and V is TRBV19; D might be TRBD1 (6 bases). Trimming took 3 bases from V and 1 from J, leaving 10 bases between them. The CDR3 is made up of 15 amino acids. Germline V gives CDR1 LNHDA, CDR2 SQIVND (reference sequence). The CDR3 is CASSIGQTSNQPQHF. The CDR3 DNA is TGTGCCAGTAGTATCGGACAGACCAGCAATCAGCCCCAGCATTTT.

The V gene is TRBV27, the J gene TRBJ2-7, with 9 nucleotides matching TRBD1. The CDR3 extends over 15 amino acids. Germline CDR1 MNHEY, CDR2 SMNVEV (reference sequence). The junction had 6 bases not matched to a gene; V was cut back by 5 bases and J by 1 base. The CDR3, as DNA: TGTGCCAGCAGTGCACATGGGACAGGGTCCTACGAGCAGTACTTC. Translation gives CASSAHGTGSYEQYF.

The chain has TRBV28 and TRBJ2-7; D gene uncertain. CDR3 length equals 12 residues. Germline V gene sequence: CDR1 MDHEN, CDR2 SYDVKM. The V end was cut by 6 bases, the J end by 7 bases, with 13 bases between. The CDR3 spells CASRPTRAEQYF. CDR3 bases: TGTGCCAGCAGACCAACAAGAGCGGAGCAGTACTTC.